This T cell receptor (beta chain) originates from a study of Graves' ophthalmopathy and Graves' hyperthyroidism (dated by TCRdb to 2016 to 2019). For the study in its entirety: Peripheral blood was collected before any treatment was given, at the time of initial diagnosis. TCR beta repertoire signatures were used to distinguish Graves' ophthalmopathy from Graves' hyperthyroidism and to predict progression to ophthalmopathy. In total, some 140 blood samples were TCR-sequenced: fewer than 50 ophthalmopathy, some 72 hyperthyroidism and some 17 hyperthyroidism-to-ophthalmopathy patients. To explore V-J signatures distinguishing ophthalmopathy from hyperthyroidism, a discovery set of some 100 patients (roughly 45 ophthalmopathy, over 55 stable hyperthyroidism) was enrolled. An independent validation cohort comprised around 20 hyperthyroidism patients and 15 to 17 patients who later progressed from hyperthyroidism to ophthalmopathy. In a handful of hyperthyroidism patients, the T-cell repertoires found in thyroid tissue were compared with those found in blood. Following sampling, methimazole starting at 30 mg daily was administered to hyperthyroidism patients, and high-dose intravenous methylprednisolone was administered to ophthalmopathy patients.

What the authors observed across the whole study: In validation, the model predicted ophthalmopathy progression with about 70% sensitivity and 72% to 80% specificity; eleven to twelve predicted patients were CT-confirmed with GO in a median of around 6 months. Most expanded thyroid clonotypes with a frequency above 0.001 also appeared in blood, which suggests that blood repertoires may reflect the immune response in the thyroid. Sample size was not predetermined statistically, and investigators were not blinded to group allocation. Ophthalmopathy was separated from stable hyperthyroidism by the 13-signature model with just under 90% sensitivity and roughly 82% specificity in cross-validation and with 80%/75% in the test set.

CDR1 DFQATT and CDR2 SNEGSKA were looked up in the germline V gene (reference sequence). The cysteine opens and the phenylalanine closes a CDR3 of 15 amino acids. The DNA shown is the 45-base CDR3, in frame from base 1. A note on this clonotype: There is no known antigen for this receptor. A junction boundary mismatches the germline segment, possibly from a read error.

The ophthalmopathy patients had moderately to severely active disease, with a Clinical Activity Score of 3 or higher, a NOSPECS grade of 4 or higher, and a disease duration of less than 3 months. Patients with other autoimmune diseases, uncontrolled infections, pregnancy or lactation were excluded from the study. Clinical symptoms, serum thyroxine, TRAb, thyroid ultrasound and orbital computed tomography were used for diagnosis. PBMCs were isolated from about 10 ml of fresh peripheral blood by Ficoll-Paque density gradient centrifugation. Total RNA was extracted with Trizol reagent and quality-checked on an Agilent 2100 Bioanalyzer. For repertoire sequencing, TCR beta CDR3 regions were amplified from RNA transcripts. HTBI primers and the Qiagen OneStep RT-PCR kit were used in a first-round RT-PCR, which was followed by a second-round multiplex PCR, size selection and purification. Libraries were sequenced on an Illumina HiSeq2000 using paired-end 100 bp reads. Per the authors' processing: SOAPnuke was used for read processing, and reads with adapters, uncalled bases, a mean Phred below 15, or no exact constant-primer or identifier match were discarded. High-quality paired reads were merged with COPE v1.2.5. Each unique nucleotide sequence was defined as a clonotype, and clonotypes were aligned to IMGT TRB V, D and J references with MiTCR v1.1. The analysis was limited to V-J combinations with a frequency above 0.0001, which together covered over 99% of the repertoires. For each V-J combination, a TCR clonal expansion and chaos score was defined as the ratio of F50 clonal expansion to chaos observed in the TCRdist matrix. Welch's t-statistics and random forest were used to reduce the features to approximately 13 V-J combinations, which were then used as input to a naive Bayes classifier. Thyroid-blood repertoire similarity was quantified with the Morisita-Horn index. TCRdb reran the public reads through fastp at Q25 and MiXCR, keeping productive beta chains. For every CDR3 protein sequence, its rows merge into one entry that carries the most common genes and DNA. TCRdb's processing, not the authors' own work, is the source of the V and J calls. The sample records 57,000 or so distinct CDR3 sequences, approximately 45% of which are singletons. Roughly 5% of the sample goes to the ten largest clones.

The sequence derives from an adult woman with Graves' ophthalmopathy. Recombination joined TRBV20-1 with TRBJ2-3; matching of 6 bases hints at TRBD2 as the D gene. Sequencing input: peripheral blood. The sequenced DNA is TGCAGTGCTGTCTCCGGGCCCCAGCGGGCAAATACGCGGTATTTT. Its product reads: CSAVSGPQRANTRYF.